This T cell receptor (beta chain) stems from a study of shared clonotypes between healthy human individuals. About the research overall: A few men and a couple of women, aged 18 to 49, were donors.

Study processing details: Filtering differed since immunoSEQ provided only junctions, with no quality scores. Sequencing was performed with immunoSEQ multiplex PCR; in TCRdb, only in-frame clones are kept and a portion is missing. V and J calls and clone size are as listed in that table; D and trimming were resolved from the DNA. Among approximately 2.5 million clones listed, approximately 93% were seen once. This CDR3 has 18 residues. Germline values: CDR1 SGHRS, CDR2 YFSETQ. Trimming took off 3 bases at V and 1 base at J, with 22 bases between the two ends. The receptor's source is a man aged 18 to 30 in good health. Some clones in this sample may be carry-over from other donors' samples. The chain uses TRBV5-1 and TRBJ1-2; no clear D gene. The sequenced sample was naive CD4+ T cells from PBMCs. The sample's subset: CD45RA+ positively selected. As DNA, the CDR3 is TGCGCCAGCAGCTGGGGATCCGGACGGTCCGAATTTAACTATGGCTACACCTTC. Its translation: CASSWGSGRSEFNYGYTF.